A selection of T cell receptor beta chains follows, all from one sample in a study of T cell clonotyping in hematopoietic cell transplantation. Profiled with immunoSEQ multiplex PCR; TCRdb holds only in-frame clones, not every one. The table has roughly 48,000 clones, roughly 80% seen once. The sequences come from peripheral blood mononuclear cells, collected before stem cell transplant. These receptors came from a man aged 55 to 70 with myelodysplastic syndrome. Some clones in this sample may be carry-over from other donors' samples. CDR3s include the opening cysteine and the closing phenylalanine or tryptophan. The D gene is left open where the match is weak. Clone size is stated in some rows and not others, as once, few, many or a class when expanded.

clone size	J gene	V gene	D gene	CDR3 DNA	CDR3 protein
NA	TRBJ1-1	TRBV2	TRBD1	TGTGCCAGCGGAACGACAGGGTACACTGAAGCTTTCTTT	CASGTTGYTEAFF
NA	TRBJ1-3	TRBV11-2	NA	TGTGCCAGCAGCTCACTCGCAGGGAGAAACACCATATATTTT	CASSSLAGRNTIYF
once	TRBJ2-5	TRBV5-1	TRBD1	TGCGCCAGCAGCCGGACAGGGCCCCAAGAGACCCAGTACTTC	CASSRTGPQETQYF
NA	TRBJ1-6	TRBV30	TRBD1	TGTGCCTGGAGACAGGGGATTAATTCACCCCTCCACTTT	CAWRQGINSPLHF
NA	TRBJ1-3	TRBV5-6	NA	TGTGCCAGCAGCCCGGGCCCGGGGGGAAACACCATATATTTT	CASSPGPGGNTIYF
few	TRBJ1-2	TRBV27	NA	TGTGCCAGCAGCCCCCAGACAAGAGGCTATGGCTACACCTTC	CASSPQTRGYGYTF
NA	TRBJ2-2	TRBV7-8	NA	TGTGCCAGCAGCTTACAGGGTAGGGACGGGGAGCTGTTTTTT	CASSLQGRDGELFF
NA	TRBJ2-3	TRBV7-2	TRBD2	TGTGCCAGCAGCTTCCGATTAGCGGGTAGCACAGATACGCAGTATTTT	CASSFRLAGSTDTQYF
NA	TRBJ1-4	TRBV19	NA	TGTGCCAGTAGTATACAGGGCGTAACTAATGAAAAACTGTTTTTT	CASSIQGVTNEKLFF
NA	TRBJ1-1	TRBV28	NA	TGTGCCAGCAACCCCCGGGGTAGGGGGGAGTACACTGAAGCTTTCTTT	CASNPRGRGEYTEAFF
medium-sized	TRBJ1-4	TRBV10-3	TRBD1	TGTGCCATCAGTGGGGACAGGGAGGCCGAAAAACTGTTTTTT	CAISGDREAEKLFF
NA	TRBJ1-5	TRBV7-2	NA	TGTGCCAGCAGCCCCCACGGGCTCAATCAGCCCCAGCATTTT	CASSPHGLNQPQHF
NA	TRBJ2-1	TRBV9	TRBD2	TGTGCCAGCAGCGTGTTAGCGGGACGCTTAGCCTACAATGAGCAGTTCTTC	CASSVLAGRLAYNEQFF
NA	TRBJ2-5	TRBV7-9	NA	TGTGCCAGCAGCTTAGGCGTGGGGGGCTTGGAGACCCAGTACTTC	CASSLGVGGLETQYF
NA	TRBJ1-6	TRBV4-3	NA	TGCGCCAGCAGCCAAGATCAAAGGGGCACTCGGAATTCACCCCTCCACTTT	CASSQDQRGTRNSPLHF
NA	TRBJ2-7	TRBV6-5	NA	TGTGCCAGCAGGCAGGGCCTCTACGAGCAGTACTTC	CASRQGLYEQYF
NA	TRBJ2-5	TRBV10-3	TRBD2	TGTGCCATCGGGGGGGGAGAGACCCAGTACTTC	CAIGGGETQYF
NA	TRBJ2-7	TRBV11-1	TRBD1	TGTGCCAGCAGCTTAGGGACAGGGTGGTACGAGCAGTACTTC	CASSLGTGWYEQYF
NA	TRBJ2-5	TRBV7-8	NA	TGTGCCAGCAGCTTAGGCTCAGGGGTTCAAGAGACCCAGTACTTC	CASSLGSGVQETQYF
NA	TRBJ1-3	TRBV4-3	NA	TGCGCCAGCAGCCATCGACCCGGTGCGGGAAACACCATATATTTT	CASSHRPGAGNTIYF
NA	TRBJ1-1	TRBV19	TRBD1	TGTGCCAGTAGTGCGTCAGGGGGGACTGAAGCTTTCTTT	CASSASGGTEAFF
NA	TRBJ2-3	TRBV7-2	NA	TGTGCCAGCAGCTTAGCGGCAGTCACAGATACGCAGTATTTT	CASSLAAVTDTQYF
few	TRBJ2-2	TRBV19	TRBD1	TGTGCCAGTAGTACACAGGGGACCGGGGAGCTGTTTTTT	CASSTQGTGELFF
few	TRBJ2-2	TRBV14	NA	TGTGCCAGCAGCCAAGAATTGGGCCGCGGGGAGCTGTTTTTT	CASSQELGRGELFF
NA	TRBJ1-2	TRBV5-6	TRBD1	TGTGCCAGCAGTTCCGGGACAGGGGTTGGCTATGGCTACACCTTC	CASSSGTGVGYGYTF
NA	TRBJ1-4	TRBV23-1	TRBD1	TGCGCCAGCAGACGGGACAGGGGGTTGAATGAAAAACTGTTTTTT	CASRRDRGLNEKLFF
NA	TRBJ1-1	TRBV7-8	NA	TGTGCCAGCAGCCCTCGATCGTGGGACACTGAAGCTTTCTTT	CASSPRSWDTEAFF
NA	TRBJ2-6	TRBV7-9	NA	TGTGCCAGCAGCTTAGACGGTGTCGGGGCCAACGTCCTGACTTTC	CASSLDGVGANVLTF
NA	TRBJ2-7	TRBV2	TRBD2	TGTGCCAGCATCGTAGCGGGGGGGCGCTACGAGCAGTACTTC	CASIVAGGRYEQYF
NA	TRBJ1-2	TRBV10-2	NA	TGCGCCACCTGGGGAACAGGCCCCGGGGGTAACTATGGCTACACCTTC	CATWGTGPGGNYGYTF
NA	TRBJ1-6	TRBV27	TRBD1	TGTGCCAGCAGCGACTCAGGGGGCTATAATTCACCCCTCCACTTT	CASSDSGGYNSPLHF
NA	TRBJ2-7	TRBV19	NA	TGTGCCAGTAGTCGGGGGGCGGTGAGCTCCTACGAGCAGTACTTC	CASSRGAVSSYEQYF
NA	TRBJ1-2	TRBV28	TRBD1	TGTGCCAGCAGGCGATTTTGGGACAGGGTGTCCTATGGCTACACCTTC	CASRRFWDRVSYGYTF
few	TRBJ1-2	TRBV10-1	NA	TGCGCCAGCAGGACAGTGGGCAGGGGCGGCTACACCTTC	CASRTVGRGGYTF
NA	TRBJ2-2	TRBV5-5	NA	TGTGCCAGCAGCTCTAAACAGGGAACCCTCGCCGGGGAGCTGTTTTTT	CASSSKQGTLAGELFF
once	TRBJ2-2	TRBV9	NA	TGTGCCAGCAGCGATAAACCGGGATCCTTGAACACCGGGGAGCTGTTTTTT	CASSDKPGSLNTGELFF
once	TRBJ2-2	TRBV5-4	TRBD2	TGTGCCAGCAGCTACACCTTATTTGGACTAGCCGACACCGGGGAGCTGTTTTTT	CASSYTLFGLADTGELFF